This TCR beta chain was found in a study of T cells after yellow fever vaccination. The study, taken as a whole, reports: By day 5 rather than day 15, the secondary response had peaked, though it was weaker. Clonotypes appearing in both CD4 and CD8 compartments existed, and their share was small. The study re-detected most primary-vaccination clones after the booster (approximately 97% CD4, 88% CD8).

This clonotype turned up a few times. As yet, its antigen is unknown. TCRdb fed the 5' RACE reads into MiXCR, producing one record per CDR3 protein. Of about 230,000 distinct CDR3 sequences listed, approximately 6.3% are singletons. The CDR3 runs to 14 residues. Germline CDR1 LGHNA, CDR2 YSLEER. The germline V and J ends were trimmed by 3 bases and 5 bases, with 11 bases remaining between them. The V gene is TRBV4-3, the J gene TRBJ2-4, with unresolved D. The receptor was derived from a man younger than 40 who received the YFV17D yellow fever vaccine. This specimen consisted of CD4+ T cells sorted from PBMCs, obtained on the day of the yellow fever booster vaccination. CDR3 amino acids: CASSQAGVQNIQYF. The CDR3 region has the DNA TGCGCCAGCAGCCAGGCCGGCGTCCAAAACATTCAGTACTTC.